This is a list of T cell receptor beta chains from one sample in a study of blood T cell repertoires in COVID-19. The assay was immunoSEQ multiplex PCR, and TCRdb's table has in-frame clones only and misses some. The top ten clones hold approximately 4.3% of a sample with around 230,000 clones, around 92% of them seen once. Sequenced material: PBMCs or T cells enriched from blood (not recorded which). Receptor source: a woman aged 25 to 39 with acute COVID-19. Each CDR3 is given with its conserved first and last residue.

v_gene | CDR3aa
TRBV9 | CASSVGRSGELFF
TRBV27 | CASSSGTGIYEQYF
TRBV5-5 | CASSLGDSYNEQFF
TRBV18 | CASSLVSDRGYTF
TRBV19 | CASSRTTGEGYEQYF
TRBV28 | CASRGDRWSKNIQYF
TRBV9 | CASSATGTGPSGANVLTF
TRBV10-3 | CATEGSDRGTREQYF
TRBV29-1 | CSVAPRGAEGYGYTF
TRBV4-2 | CASSQEGQGSTDTQYF
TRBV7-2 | CASSFDRGLQETQYF
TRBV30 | CAWSPRGELYEQYF
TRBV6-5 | CATPWGGPFEQYF
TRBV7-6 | CASSLVILAGGKQYF
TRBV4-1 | CASSPTDRWGSGNTIYF
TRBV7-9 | CASSLAAGNQPQHF
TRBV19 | CASSILGTGRSDEQFF
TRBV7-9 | CASSWAEKLFF
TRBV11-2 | CASSSRGNTGELFF
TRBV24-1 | CATSGRVAGADVNTGELFF
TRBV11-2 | CASSLVAGGTYQETQYF